This entry lists 21 T cell receptor beta chains sequenced from one sample in a study of shared clonotypes between healthy human individuals. Profiling relied on immunoSEQ multiplex PCR, and the TCRdb table lists in-frame clones only, not all of them. The table has 950,000 to 1,300,000 clones, about 75% seen once; the top ten hold 1.4% to 1.5%. Sequences were obtained from memory CD4+ T cells sorted from blood. Sample subset: CD45RA-negative fraction. The source of these receptors is a man in his late teens or twenties in good health.

The rearrangement links TRBV7-6 to TRBJ1-2; tentatively, D is TRBD1 (5 bases). Trimming removed 3 bases from V and 5 bases from J, with 10 bases in between. There are 13 residues in the CDR3. Germline values: CDR1 SGHVS, CDR2 FNYEAQ. CDR3 DNA: TGTGCCAGCAGCTTCGGGACGAATTATGGCTACACCTTC. Its protein is CASSFGTNYGYTF.

V gene TRBV28 combines with J gene TRBJ1-5; D perhaps matches TRBD1 (6 bases). The CDR3 runs 14 residues. V lost 5 bases to trimming and J lost 11 bases, with 19 bases between them. Germline V gene data show CDR1 as MDHEN and CDR2 as SYDVKM. CDR3 sequence reads: CASSPTGPGESQHF. CDR3 in DNA: TGTGCCAGCAGTCCTACAGGGCCCGGGGAGTCCCAGCATTTT.

J is TRBJ2-7 and V is TRBV11-2, with 7 bases that match TRBD2. Trimming at V came to 5 bases and at J to 3 bases, leaving 10 bases not matched to a gene. CDR1 and CDR2 (germline): SGHAT, FQNNGV. This CDR3 spans 15 amino acids. The CDR3 nucleotides read TGTGCCAGCAGCCAAGCGGGAACTTCCCTCTACGAGCAGTACTTC. It translates to CASSQAGTSLYEQYF.

The J gene is TRBJ2-7, the V gene TRBV6-5; 9 nucleotides align to TRBD1. The J segment lost 9 bases and the V segment lost 5 bases, leaving 8 bases of the junction unmatched. Germline V gene lookup returns CDR1 MNHEY and CDR2 SVGAGI. The CDR3 loop spans 13 amino acids. CDR3 sequence reads: CASSTGQGTGQYF. DNA for the CDR3: TGTGCCAGCAGTACTGGACAGGGGACGGGGCAGTACTTC.

As for this clone: This sample includes further DNA sequences coding for the same CDR3. This rearrangement joins TRBV27 to TRBJ2-7, with D unclear. CDR1 is MNHEY, CDR2 SMNVEV, per germline (reference sequence). V shed 3 bases and J shed 2 bases, with 8 bases lying between them. CDR3 size: 13 residues. The CDR3 spells CASSFSGPYEQYF. CDR3 nucleotide sequence: TGTGCCAGCAGTTTCTCCGGGCCCTACGAGCAGTACTTC.

With regard to this clone: Different DNA sequences within this sample yield the same CDR3. The chain links TRBV5-1 to TRBJ2-1; 7 bases map to TRBD2. This CDR3 comprises 15 residues. Germline V CDR1 and CDR2: SGHRS, YFSETQ. With V trimmed by 0 bases and J by 4 bases, 4 bases remained unmatched. DNA for the CDR3: TGCGCCAGCAGCTTGGTCCAGGGAGGGTACAATGAGCAGTTCTTC. Amino acids: CASSLVQGGYNEQFF.

This chain joins TRBV28 and TRBJ1-1; D is uncertain. Per the germline V gene, CDR1 is MDHEN and CDR2 is SYDVKM. Trimming removed 5 bases at V and 1 base at J, with 14 bases between. CDR3 length: 15 residues. DNA of the CDR3: TGTGCCAGCAGTCAGGTCGGGGAGGGGAACACTGAAGCTTTCTTT. Protein sequence: CASSQVGEGNTEAFF.

The V gene is TRBV28, the J gene TRBJ2-3, with 8 bases aligning to TRBD2. The ends lost 5 bases at V and 6 bases at J; junction bases unmatched: 13. Germline V gene data show CDR1 as MDHEN and CDR2 as SYDVKM. CDR3 length: 16 residues. The CDR3 loop is CASSTTSGTGLDTQYF. The CDR3 nucleotides read TGTGCCAGCAGTACCACTAGCGGAACGGGGTTGGATACGCAGTATTTT. Variable domain in full (rest from reference TRBV28 and TRBJ2-3): DVKVTQSSRYLVKRTGEKVFLECVQDMDHENMFWYRQDPGLGLRLIYFSYDVKMKEKGDIPEGYSVSREKKERFSLILESASTNQTSMYLCASSTTSGTGLDTQYFGPGTRLTVL.

V is TRBV11-3 and J is TRBJ2-2; 9 bases fit TRBD2. Losses at the gene ends were 5 bases for V and 1 base for J; bases not matched to a gene: 2. CDR1 is SGHNT and CDR2 is YENEEA in the germline V gene. The CDR3 has 15 residues. In DNA, the CDR3 is TGTGCCAGCAGCGCGACTAGCGGGAACACCGGGGAGCTGTTTTTT. Residues: CASSATSGNTGELFF.

DNA of the CDR3: TGCGCCAGCAGCCGCGGGACTAGCGGCACAGATACGCAGTATTTT. Translation gives CASSRGTSGTDTQYF. V gene TRBV5-1 combines with J gene TRBJ2-3, with 10 bases matching TRBD2. Germline V gives CDR1 SGHRS, CDR2 YFSETQ. The J segment lost 1 base and the V segment lost 4 bases, leaving 3 bases of the junction unmatched. CDR3 length: 15 amino acids.

There are many counts of this clone. The J gene is TRBJ1-1, the V gene TRBV6-1; no clear D. The V end was cut by 5 bases, the J end by 7 bases, with 11 bases between. This CDR3 is built from 12 residues. CDR1 and CDR2 (germline): MNHNS, SASEGT. The CDR3 spells CASSLADHEAFF. The CDR3 region has the DNA TGTGCCAGCAGTCTGGCAGACCATGAAGCTTTCTTT.

V and J are TRBV10-3 and TRBJ2-5; 10 nucleotides agree with TRBD2. This CDR3 is built from 16 residues. V gave up 0 bases and J gave up 4 bases; unmatched junction bases: 5. Germline CDR1 is ENHRY and CDR2 is SYGVKD. The CDR3: CAISESETSGSETQYF. DNA of the CDR3: TGTGCCATCAGTGAGTCGGAGACTAGCGGGTCAGAGACCCAGTACTTC.

This rearrangement joins TRBV29-1 to TRBJ2-4; D is unresolved. In germline, CDR1 is SQVTM, CDR2 ANQGSEA. The CDR3 runs to 14 residues. V was trimmed by 7 bases and J by 0 bases, leaving 13 bases between them. The CDR3 DNA reads TGCAGCGCCCTAGACCGTTTAGCCAAAAACATTCAGTACTTC. Its translation: CSALDRLAKNIQYF.

The chain has TRBV6-6 and TRBJ2-7; no clear D. The CDR3 is 12 residues long. V lost 2 bases, J lost 13 bases, and 15 bases lay in between. From germline, CDR1 is MNHNY and CDR2 SVGAGI (reference sequence). The DNA of the CDR3 is TGTGCCAGCAGTTACGAACGAAGAACTCACTACTTC. Translation: CASSYERRTHYF.

The CDR3 protein is CASSTRTWGYTF. CDR3 in DNA: TGTGCCAGCAGTACGAGGACCTGGGGCTACACCTTC. The gene calls are TRBV6-1 and TRBJ1-2; unclear D gene. V lost 5 bases, J lost 8 bases, and 12 bases lay in between. Looked up from germline, CDR1 is MNHNS and CDR2 is SASEGT. The CDR3 sequence is 12 residues long.

DNA of the CDR3: TGTGCCAGCAGCTTCGACATCGACACAGATACGCAGTATTTT. Its translation is CASSFDIDTDTQYF. The V and J genes are TRBV7-8 and TRBJ2-3; no firm D call. Trimming removed 3 bases at V and 2 bases at J, with 9 bases between. CDR1 and CDR2 (germline): SGHVS, FQNEAQ. The CDR3 is made up of 14 amino acids.

V and J are TRBV18 and TRBJ2-5, with 7 bases aligning to TRBD1. The CDR3 loop spans 14 amino acids. CDR1 is KGHSH, CDR2 LQKENI, per germline. The trim removed 1 base at V and 4 bases at J, leaving 3 bases unmatched. CDR3 in amino acids: CASSPQKGAETQYF. Written as DNA, the CDR3 is TGTGCCAGCTCACCACAGAAGGGGGCAGAGACCCAGTACTTC. The whole variable domain, remainder taken from reference TRBV18 and TRBJ2-5, is NAGVMQNPRHLVRRRGQEARLRCSPMKGHSHVYWYRQLPEEGLKFMVYLQKENIIDESGMPKERFSAEFPKEGPSILRIQQVVRGDSAAYFCASSPQKGAETQYFGPGTRLLVL.

This chain links TRBV12-2 with TRBJ1-5; the table's D gene call, TRBD1, was not cross checked with the DNA. TRBV12-2 is classified as a pseudogene. The CDR3 spans 15 residues. CDR3 in DNA: TGTGCAAGTCGCTTAGGGACAGGGGGAAATCAGCCCCAGCATTTT. Protein product: CASRLGTGGNQPQHF.

The gene calls are TRBV6-5 and TRBJ2-7, with 7 nucleotides matching TRBD2. The CDR3 sequence is 13 residues long. After removal of 7 bases from V and 5 bases from J, the junction contained 8 bases not matched to a gene. CDR1 MNHEY and CDR2 SVGAGI come from the germline V gene. CDR3 DNA: TGTGCCAGCAAGTTGACTAGCCTAGACGAGCAGTACTTC. Encoded protein: CASKLTSLDEQYF.

The chain recombines TRBV15 with TRBJ2-7; the D is unclear. The length of the CDR3 is 15 residues. Per the germline V gene, CDR1 is LNHNV and CDR2 is YYDKDF (reference sequence). V was clipped by 0 bases and J by 0 bases, with 9 bases between them. The CDR3 DNA reads TGTGCCACCAGCAGAGATGCAGGATACTCCTACGAGCAGTACTTC. Its translation: CATSRDAGYSYEQYF. Complete variable domain (other parts from reference TRBV15 and TRBJ2-7): DAMVIQNPRYQVTQFGKPVTLSCSQTLNHNVMYWYQQKSSQAPKLLFHYYDKDFNNEADTPDNFQSRRPNTSFCFLDIRSPGLGDTAMYLCATSRDAGYSYEQYFGPGTRLTVT.

The chain recombines TRBV6-1 with TRBJ2-7; possible D gene TRBD2, 5 bases. V gave up 5 bases and J gave up 9 bases, with 11 bases separating them. CDR3 length equals 11 residues. Germline V lookup: CDR1 MNHNS, CDR2 SASEGT. The CDR3 DNA sequence: TGTGCCAGCAGTTTAGGAGGTGCGCAGTACTTC. This encodes CASSLGGAQYF.